This T cell receptor (beta chain) was documented in a study of cytomegalovirus exposure and HLA in healthy donors. As for this clone: Its antigen is unidentified.

The PCR contained 60 Vbeta and 13 Jbeta primers. Profiled with immunoSEQ multiplex PCR; TCRdb holds only in-frame clones, not every one. The sample consists of fewer than 110,000 clones, approximately 73% of them appearing once. CDR1 and CDR2 from the germline V gene are MDHEN and SYDVKM. V gave up 6 bases and J gave up 3 bases; unmatched junction bases: 10. The length of the CDR3 is 16 residues. Findings and limits, study-wide: Later analysis identified a missense DCLRE1C variant that was linked to TCR beta V- and J-gene trimming. For most TCR sequences rarity was the rule, although some public TCRs occurred in many donors. There were around 160 TCR beta chains listed as cytomegalovirus-associated.

This receptor was identified in a woman aged 18-29 years in good health and CMV-seropositive. Sample: PBMCs. V is TRBV28 and J is TRBJ1-1; the match to TRBD1 covers 10 bases. CDR3 nucleotides: TGTGCCAGCAGCCCGGGACAGGGGTTTCGCGACACTGAAGCTTTCTTT. It is translated as CASSPGQGFRDTEAFF. Using reference TRBV28 and TRBJ1-1 for the parts outside the CDR3, the full variable domain is DVKVTQSSRYLVKRTGEKVFLECVQDMDHENMFWYRQDPGLGLRLIYFSYDVKMKEKGDIPEGYSVSREKKERFSLILESASTNQTSMYLCASSPGQGFRDTEAFFGQGTRLTVV.